The 14 T cell receptor beta chains in this list originate from one sample, sequenced in a study of cytomegalovirus exposure and HLA in healthy donors (TCRdb year 2017). Library preparation employed the immunoSEQ multiplex PCR assay. For the multiplex PCR, a mixture combining 60 forward primers for TCR Vbeta segments and 13 reverse primers for TCR Jbeta segments was used. Here the immuneACCESS table is served through TCRdb, limited to in-frame sequences with V and J called. Missing clones are a known gap in these copies; in checked studies unresolved V genes cover under half, and the rest lacks a known reason. The sample table shows roughly 100,000 clones, and more than 80% are seen once. The top ten clones comprise approximately 3.9% of the sample. Sequencing used PBMCs. The receptor set was obtained from a man younger than 45 in good health and CMV-seronegative.

V is TRBV6-1 and J is TRBJ1-1; a possible D gene is TRBD1 (5 bases). Germline loops: CDR1 MNHNS, CDR2 SASEGT. Trimming took 6 bases from V and 0 from J, leaving 11 bases between them. The CDR3 totals 14 residues. In DNA form, the CDR3 reads TGTGCCAGCAGCGTAGAGACAGTGAACACTGAAGCTTTCTTT. Protein sequence: CASSVETVNTEAFF.

The genes are TRBV5-1 and TRBJ2-2; TRBD1 aligns across 11 bases. Germline CDR1 reads SGHRS; CDR2 reads YFSETQ. With 4 bases clipped from V and 4 bases from J, the junction kept 9 bases outside the gene matches. CDR3 length: 17 amino acids. The CDR3 reads CASSPFGQGASTGELFF. The CDR3 nucleotides read TGCGCCAGCAGCCCGTTCGGACAGGGGGCAAGCACCGGGGAGCTGTTTTTT. The variable domain in full, with the rest retrieved from reference TRBV5-1 and TRBJ2-2, is KAGVTQTPRYLIKTRGQQVTLSCSPISGHRSVSWYQQTPGQGLQFLFEYFSETQRNKGNFPGRFSGRQFSNSRSEMNVSTLELGDSALYLCASSPFGQGASTGELFFGEGSRLTVL.

This CDR3 reads CASTQERQSSYNEQFF. In DNA form, the CDR3 reads TGTGCCAGCACCCAAGAGCGTCAAAGTTCCTACAATGAGCAGTTCTTC. The V gene is TRBV2, the J gene TRBJ2-1; D is unclear. The germline CDR1 and CDR2 sequences are SNHLY and FYNNEI. Trimming removed 7 bases from V and 1 base from J, with 17 bases in between. This CDR3 spans 16 amino acids.

The chain is built from TRBV9 and TRBJ1-1, with D perhaps TRBD1 (6 bases). The germline V gene encodes CDR1 SGDLS and CDR2 YYNGEE. V lost 0 bases and J lost 5, with 14 bases in between. CDR3 size: 15 residues. CDR3: CASSVVSRGHTEAFF. The CDR3 DNA sequence: TGTGCCAGCAGCGTAGTATCAAGGGGACATACTGAAGCTTTCTTT.

The chain has TRBV5-4 and TRBJ2-5; the match to TRBD2 covers 10 bases. Germline assignment: CDR1 SGHNT and CDR2 YYREEE (reference sequence). The CDR3 totals 16 residues. The V segment lost 3 bases and the J segment 5 bases; nucleotides outside the gene matches: 10. CDR3 sequence (DNA): TGTGCCAGCAGCTCAGCCGGGACTAGCGTTCGTGAGACCCAGTACTTC. It encodes CASSSAGTSVRETQYF.

Worth noting for this clone: This specimen includes other DNA sequences encoding the same CDR3. J is TRBJ1-3 and V is TRBV5-1; D might be TRBD1 (5 bases). V was pared by 0 bases and J by 3 bases, with 13 bases between. The CDR3 has 16 residues. CDR1 and CDR2 (germline): SGHRS, YFSETQ. DNA for the CDR3: TGCGCCAGCAGCTTGGCCCCAGGGAGGTATGGAAACACCATATATTTT. Translated: CASSLAPGRYGNTIYF.

This CDR3 is CASSVGLADSTDTQYF. Here the CDR3 DNA reads TGTGCCAGCAGCGTAGGCCTAGCGGACAGCACAGATACGCAGTATTTT. The J gene is TRBJ2-3, the V gene TRBV9, with 7 bases that match TRBD2. Trimming at V came to 0 bases and at J to 0 bases, leaving 4 bases not matched to a gene. From germline, CDR1 is SGDLS and CDR2 YYNGEE. The CDR3 consists of 16 residues.

The V and J genes are TRBV27 and TRBJ1-6; no reliable D call. Germline values: CDR1 MNHEY, CDR2 SMNVEV (reference sequence). There are 14 residues in the CDR3. Trimming shortened V by 6 bases and J by 8 bases, and 14 bases separated the two germline ends. CDR3 sequence reads: CASRMNRRDSPLHF. The CDR3 DNA reads as TGTGCCAGCAGAATGAACCGCCGGGATTCACCCCTCCACTTT.

This sequence joins TRBV7-9 and TRBJ2-3; TRBD2 matches 7 bases. The germline gives CDR1 SEHNR, CDR2 FQNEAQ (reference sequence). V was clipped by 1 base and J by 3 bases; unmatched bases: 4. The CDR3 sequence is 15 residues long. CDR3 amino acids: CASSLGGGRTDTQYF. CDR3 nucleotide sequence: TGTGCCAGCAGCTTAGGGGGGGGAAGGACAGATACGCAGTATTTT.

The chain uses TRBV4-2 and TRBJ2-3, with 7 bases fitting TRBD2. Germline lookup yields CDR1 LGHNA and CDR2 YNFKEQ. The CDR3 extends over 16 amino acids. Trimming removed 0 bases from V and 4 bases from J; junction bases left unmatched: 7. The CDR3 nucleotides are TGTGCCAGCAGCCAAGACTTTGCGGGAGTCGCAGATACGCAGTATTTT. It is translated as CASSQDFAGVADTQYF.

J is TRBJ2-5 and V is TRBV6-1; tentatively, D is TRBD2 (5 bases). V lost 3 bases to trimming and J lost 5 bases, with 13 bases between them. Germline CDR1 MNHNS, CDR2 SASEGT. CDR3 size: 14 residues. CDR3 residues: CASSDLRAWETQYF. CDR3 nucleotides: TGTGCCAGCAGTGACCTGAGGGCTTGGGAGACCCAGTACTTC.

The V and J genes are TRBV30 and TRBJ2-7; 8 bases match TRBD1. The J segment lost 2 bases and the V segment lost 5 bases, leaving 5 bases of the junction unmatched. This CDR3 contains 13 residues. Germline CDR1 and CDR2: GTSNPN and SVGIG (reference sequence). CDR3 region: CAWGQGLTYEQYF. The CDR3 bases are TGTGCCTGGGGACAGGGCTTGACCTACGAGCAGTACTTC.

The genes are TRBV29-1 and TRBJ2-1, with TRBD1 matching over 8 bases. J was trimmed by 9 bases and V by 2 bases; bases with no gene match: 9. This CDR3 contains 14 residues. CDR1 SQVTM and CDR2 ANQGSEA come from the germline V gene. As DNA, the CDR3 is TGCAGCGTTGAAAAGAGGACAGGGTATGGTGAGCAGTTCTTC. Its translation: CSVEKRTGYGEQFF.

The chain joins TRBV6-4 to TRBJ1-1; tentatively, D is TRBD1 (5 bases). Per the germline V gene, CDR1 is MRHNA and CDR2 is SNTAGT. The CDR3 has 13 residues. V was cut by 6 bases and J by 1 base, with 9 bases left in between. The CDR3: CASSPTGNTEAFF. Written as DNA, the CDR3 is TGTGCCAGCAGCCCAACAGGGAACACTGAAGCTTTCTTT.